This TCR beta chain was obtained from a study of OX40 agonist ivuxolimab in advanced cancers. For the study at large: Patients were dosed intravenously with ivuxolimab at 0.01 to 10 mg/kg every 2 weeks. Partial responses were seen in three patients, one with hepatocellular carcinoma and two with cutaneous melanoma. Study-level points and caveats: At doses 0.1 to 3.0 mg/kg, CD4+ and CD8+ clones expanded.

The protocol was immunoSEQ multiplex PCR, while the TCRdb copy is restricted to in-frame clones and leaves out a portion. The sample contains just over 95,000 clones, around 91% of which appear only once. Trimming shortened V by 6 bases and J by 4 bases, and 13 bases separated the two germline ends. The CDR3 covers 14 residues. The germline V gene has CDR1 MNHNS and CDR2 SASEGT. The table lists this clone with a count of one. Its antigen is not known. The TCR sequence derives from an adult with an advanced solid tumor such as melanoma, head and neck, liver or kidney cancer. The sample was CD4+ or CD8+ T cells sorted from blood, taken in a trial of the OX40 agonist ivuxolimab. The rearrangement links TRBV6-1 to TRBJ1-5; a weak D match, TRBD1 (5 bases). The CDR3 nucleotides are TGTGCCAGCAGCTGGGGATCAGGGAATCAGCCCCAGCATTTT. Amino acids: CASSWGSGNQPQHF.